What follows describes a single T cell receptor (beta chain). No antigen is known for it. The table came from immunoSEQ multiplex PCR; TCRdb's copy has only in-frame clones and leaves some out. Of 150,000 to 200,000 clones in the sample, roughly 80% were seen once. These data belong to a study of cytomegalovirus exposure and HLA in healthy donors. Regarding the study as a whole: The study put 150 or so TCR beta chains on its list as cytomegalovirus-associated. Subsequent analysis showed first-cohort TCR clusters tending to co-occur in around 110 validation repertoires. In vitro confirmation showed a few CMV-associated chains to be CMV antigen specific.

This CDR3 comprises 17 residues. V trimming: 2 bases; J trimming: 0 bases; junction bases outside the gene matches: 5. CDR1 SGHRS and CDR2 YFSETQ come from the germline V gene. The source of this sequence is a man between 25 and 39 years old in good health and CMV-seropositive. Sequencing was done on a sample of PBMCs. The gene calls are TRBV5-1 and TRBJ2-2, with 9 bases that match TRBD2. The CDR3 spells CASSFGSGGTNTGELFF. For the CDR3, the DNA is TGCGCCAGCAGCTTCGGTAGCGGGGGAACGAACACCGGGGAGCTGTTTTTT.